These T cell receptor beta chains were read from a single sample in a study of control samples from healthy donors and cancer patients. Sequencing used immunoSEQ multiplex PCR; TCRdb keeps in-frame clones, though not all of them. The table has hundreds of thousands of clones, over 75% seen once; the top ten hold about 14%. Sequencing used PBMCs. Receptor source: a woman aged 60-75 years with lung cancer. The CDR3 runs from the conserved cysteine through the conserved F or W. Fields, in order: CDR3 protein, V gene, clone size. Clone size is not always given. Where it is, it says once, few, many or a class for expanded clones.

CASSGTSGVVQYF,TRBV11-2,NA
CASSPDFPPYNEQFF,TRBV2,NA
CASSSWDPPVPYEQYF,TRBV27,NA
CASSMQGAERGNEQFF,TRBV2,NA
CASSLTGGLGNQPQHF,TRBV5-5,NA
CASSYGGSREQYF,TRBV6-5,NA
CASSWDVSLGYTF,TRBV28,NA
CASSVEGLSNEKLFF,TRBV9,NA
CASSRQESYYGYTF,TRBV5-4,NA
CASSPQSDDNSPLHF,TRBV18,NA
CASSPQSDSPLHF,TRBV9,NA
CASSWGTGLKNIQYF,TRBV5-1,NA
CAIRERLAGGPGEQFF,TRBV10-3,NA
CASSSRQGNQPQHF,TRBV13,NA
CASSAGTANSYEQYF,TRBV5-1,NA
CASSTGTSGGRETQYF,TRBV5-1,NA
CASRLGDYGYTF,TRBV2,few
CASSPSGTDIQPQHF,TRBV18,NA
CASSRGTEAFF,TRBV4-1,few
CASSEKWTNIQYF,TRBV6-1,NA